These 8 T cell receptor beta chains originate from one sample sequenced in a study of memory B cells and T cells in multiple sclerosis. The protocol was immunoSEQ multiplex PCR, while the TCRdb copy is restricted to in-frame clones and leaves out a portion. The sample holds approximately 14,000 clones, around 63% seen once. The specimen was memory (CD45RO+) CD4+ T cells from blood. The receptors stem from a human donor with multiple sclerosis.

About this clone itself: Its ends do not fully match the called genes, so a read error is possible. This same CDR3 is encoded by further DNA sequences in the sample. This chain uses TRBV5-5 with TRBJ1-1, with TRBD1 matching over 9 bases. CDR1 is SGHKS, CDR2 YYEKEE, per germline (reference sequence). The CDR3 covers 14 residues. This CDR3 reads CASSRGQGLTEAFF. The CDR3 DNA sequence: TGTGCCAGCAGCCGTGGACAGGGGCTCACTGAGGCTTTCTTT.

J is TRBJ2-4 and V is TRBV5-4; 9 bases are a match to TRBD2. V trimming: 2 bases; J trimming: 0 bases; junction bases outside the gene matches: 3. This CDR3 has 16 residues. Germline V gives CDR1 SGHNT, CDR2 YYREEE (reference sequence). The CDR3 bases are TGTGCCAGCAGCTTAGCGGGGGGCATAGCCAAAAACATTCAGTACTTC. It encodes CASSLAGGIAKNIQYF.

This clone showed up just a few times. The CDR3 loop reads CASSLGRYNEQFF. The CDR3 DNA reads TGTGCCAGCAGTTTAGGGAGATACAATGAGCAGTTCTTC. The chain links TRBV28 to TRBJ2-1; a weak D match, TRBD2 (5 bases). There are 13 residues in the CDR3. The V and J ends lost 2 bases and 4 bases respectively, with 6 bases between them. Germline CDR1 reads MDHEN; CDR2 reads SYDVKM.

This rearrangement joins TRBV7-2 to TRBJ1-1; possible D gene TRBD1, 5 bases. The CDR3 runs to 13 residues. Trimming left V 5 bases short and J 8 bases short, with 15 bases between. The germline V gene encodes CDR1 SGHTA and CDR2 FQGNSA. CDR3 nucleotides: TGTGCCAGCAGCCCGCGGGACCGGGGGGAAGCTTTCTTT. Translated, it gives CASSPRDRGEAFF.

The chain carries TRBV7-6 and TRBJ1-6; tentatively, D is TRBD1 (5 bases). Germline V CDR1 and CDR2: SGHVS, FNYEAQ. This CDR3 is built from 15 residues. Trimming stripped 8 bases from V and 6 bases from J, with 17 bases between. CDR3 protein: CASSPRGGINSPLHF. CDR3 nucleotides: TGTGCCAGCTCCCCACGGGGGGGGATTAATTCACCCCTCCACTTT.

The rearrangement uses TRBV30 and TRBJ1-5; 9 positions match TRBD1. This CDR3 contains 15 residues. V gave up 5 bases and J gave up 4 bases; unmatched junction bases: 9. Germline CDR1 and CDR2: GTSNPN and SVGIG (reference sequence). This chain's CDR3 is CAWDRTGDLNQPQHF. The CDR3 DNA is TGTGCCTGGGACAGGACAGGGGATTTGAATCAGCCCCAGCATTTT.

V and J are TRBV7-6 and TRBJ2-3, with a weak D call TRBD2 (5 bases). V shed 1 base and J shed 4 bases, with 12 bases lying between them. CDR3 length: 15 residues. CDR1 is SGHVS and CDR2 is FNYEAQ in the germline V gene. CDR3 protein: CASSLETTLADTQYF. CDR3 in DNA: TGTGCCAGCAGCTTAGAGACTACGTTGGCAGATACGCAGTATTTT.

This chain joins TRBV6-5 and TRBJ2-3, with 7 bases fitting TRBD2. Unmatched junction bases numbered 5, after V lost 2 bases and J lost 3 bases. The CDR3 runs 15 residues. Per germline, CDR1 MNHEY and CDR2 SVGAGI. The CDR3 here is CASSYRQGGTDTQYF. In DNA form, the CDR3 reads TGTGCCAGCAGTTACAGGCAGGGAGGGACAGATACGCAGTATTTT.